The 29 T cell receptor beta chains below were found in one sample sequenced in a study of blood T cell repertoires in COVID-19. Here immunoSEQ multiplex PCR was the method, and the copy in TCRdb shows in-frame clones only, minus some. The sample contains 250,000 to 350,000 clones, approximately 86% of which appear only once. Material for sequencing was peripheral blood. These receptor sequences come from a human donor with COVID-19, enrolled during active disease. The donor label of this sample is uncertain.

This chain joins TRBV29-1 and TRBJ1-1; possible D gene TRBD1, 6 bases. Looked up from germline, CDR1 is SQVTM and CDR2 is ANQGSEA. This CDR3 is 13 amino acids long. V gave up 7 bases and J gave up 5 bases, with 17 bases separating them. CDR3 in amino acids: CSAQGQTLTEAFF. As DNA, the CDR3 is TGCAGCGCACAAGGACAGACGTTGACTGAAGCTTTCTTT.

This sequence joins TRBV2 and TRBJ1-4, with 7 bases fitting TRBD1. The J segment lost 1 base and the V segment lost 8 bases, leaving 7 bases of the junction unmatched. This CDR3 has 15 residues. CDR1 and CDR2 from the germline V gene are SNHLY and FYNNEI. CDR3 protein: CASGLRQGTNEKLFF. The DNA of the CDR3 is TGTGCCAGCGGCCTTAGACAGGGAACTAATGAAAAACTGTTTTTT.

V is TRBV7-9 and J is TRBJ2-7; 7 bases align to TRBD2. With 5 bases clipped from V and 4 bases from J, the junction kept 11 bases outside the gene matches. The CDR3 length is 15 residues. CDR1 and CDR2 (germline): SEHNR, FQNEAQ (reference sequence). The CDR3 region is CASSPVGGRAYEQYF. CDR3 DNA: TGTGCCAGCAGCCCCGTTGGAGGGAGGGCGTACGAGCAGTACTTC.

The V gene is TRBV10-3, the J gene TRBJ2-2, with TRBD2 matching 7 bases. CDR1 and CDR2 from the germline V gene are ENHRY and SYGVKD. The CDR3 loop spans 17 amino acids. J lost 1 base, V lost 0 bases, and 5 bases had no gene match. The CDR3 spells CAISESQAGVNTGELFF. Here the CDR3 DNA reads TGTGCCATCAGTGAGTCGCAGGCGGGGGTGAACACCGGGGAGCTGTTTTTT.

V usage is TRBV13 and J usage is TRBJ2-1, with TRBD2 identical over 14 bases. V gave up 4 bases and J gave up 4 bases; unmatched junction bases: 6. The length of the CDR3 is 17 residues. The germline CDR1 and CDR2 sequences are PRHDT and FYEKMQ (reference sequence). This CDR3 is CASSSGLAGGIYNEQFF. The DNA of the CDR3 is TGTGCCAGCAGCTCCGGACTAGCGGGAGGCATTTACAATGAGCAGTTCTTC.

The chain links TRBV28 to TRBJ1-2; the D gene is possibly TRBD1 (6 bases). V gave up 6 bases and J gave up 6 bases, with 17 bases separating them. Germline V lookup: CDR1 MDHEN, CDR2 SYDVKM. This CDR3 has 14 amino acids. This chain's CDR3 is CASSQGGRADGYTF. The CDR3 DNA reads TGTGCCAGCAGCCAAGGGGGTCGGGCGGATGGCTACACCTTC.

The rearrangement links TRBV30 to TRBJ1-2, with a possible D match to TRBD1 (5 bases). Germline loops: CDR1 GTSNPN, CDR2 SVGIG (reference sequence). The CDR3 contains 15 residues. Trimming removed 0 bases at V and 0 bases at J, with 11 bases between. DNA for the CDR3: TGTGCCTGGAGTGTCCCGACGACAGCTAACTATGGCTACACCTTC. It encodes CAWSVPTTANYGYTF. Variable domain in full (rest from reference TRBV30 and TRBJ1-2): SQTIHQWPATLVQPVGSPLSLECTVEGTSNPNLYWYRQAAGRGLQLLFYSVGIGQISSEVPQNLSASRPQDRQFILSSKKLLLSDSGFYLCAWSVPTTANYGYTFGSGTRLTVV.

This clone was counted once. V usage is TRBV14 and J usage is TRBJ2-2; D perhaps matches TRBD1 (6 bases). CDR1 is SGHDN and CDR2 is FVKESK in the germline V gene. This CDR3 contains 22 residues. V was trimmed by 0 bases and J by 0 bases, leaving 26 bases between them. The CDR3: CASSQERGNCKDRRPNTGELFF. The CDR3 nucleotides are TGTGCCAGCAGCCAAGAAAGAGGGAACTGTAAAGACAGGAGACCGAACACCGGGGAGCTGTTTTTT.

This clone was observed once. V is TRBV30 and J is TRBJ2-1; 7 bases match TRBD2. With 4 bases clipped from V and 6 bases from J, the junction kept 9 bases outside the gene matches. The CDR3 consists of 14 residues. Germline CDR1 and CDR2: GTSNPN and SVGIG (reference sequence). CDR3 amino acids: CAWTRAGTLNEQFF. The CDR3 nucleotides are TGTGCCTGGACTCGAGCGGGAACACTCAATGAGCAGTTCTTC.

The chain has TRBV19 and TRBJ2-7; 8 bases map to TRBD1. V lost 4 bases, J lost 2 bases, and 1 base stayed unmatched. CDR1 is LNHDA and CDR2 is SQIVND in the germline V gene (reference sequence). The CDR3 spans 13 residues. CDR3 nucleotides: TGTGCCAGTAGTACAGGGGGCACCTACGAGCAGTACTTC. Translating gives CASSTGGTYEQYF.

V is TRBV19 and J is TRBJ2-2, with a possible D match to TRBD1 (6 bases). The germline V and J ends were trimmed by 7 bases and 7 bases, with 16 bases remaining between them. This CDR3 spans 14 amino acids. Germline V gives CDR1 LNHDA, CDR2 SQIVND (reference sequence). The CDR3 protein is CASTDRTLGGELFF. The DNA of the CDR3 is TGTGCCAGTACCGACAGGACCCTAGGCGGGGAGCTGTTTTTT.

The chain joins TRBV29-1 to TRBJ2-1; 8 nucleotides align to TRBD2. Per the germline V gene, CDR1 is SQVTM and CDR2 is ANQGSEA. J was trimmed by 13 bases and V by 8 bases; bases with no gene match: 16. This CDR3 has 13 amino acids. CDR3: CSSTIGGDPGQFF. In DNA form, the CDR3 reads TGCAGCTCCACAATCGGGGGGGACCCGGGTCAGTTCTTC.

The genes are TRBV27 and TRBJ2-7; 11 positions match TRBD1. Germline V gene data show CDR1 as MNHEY and CDR2 as SMNVEV (reference sequence). The CDR3 contains 14 residues. With V trimmed by 6 bases and J by 3 bases, 4 bases remained unmatched. The CDR3 reads CASRDRGRGYEQYF. The CDR3, as DNA: TGTGCCAGCAGGGACAGGGGGCGAGGCTACGAGCAGTACTTC.

The chain couples TRBV6-5 to TRBJ2-7, with TRBD2 as a possible D gene (5 bases). Between the trimmed V and J ends, which lost 6 bases and 2 bases, there was a span of 17 bases. The CDR3 is 15 residues long. Germline CDR1 and CDR2: MNHEY and SVGAGI. The CDR3 DNA reads TGTGCCAGCAGCCCCTCAATCTCGGGGACCTACGAGCAGTACTTC. Translation: CASSPSISGTYEQYF.

V gene TRBV7-6 combines with J gene TRBJ1-4; maybe TRBD1 (6 bases). Germline CDR1 is SGHVS and CDR2 is FNYEAQ. The CDR3 totals 16 residues. The V gene lost 1 base and the J gene lost 4 bases, with 13 bases spanning the gap. The DNA for the CDR3 is TGTGCCAGCAGCTTAGTACAGGGCACACTTAATGAAAAACTGTTTTTT. This gives the protein CASSLVQGTLNEKLFF. Based on the CDR3 plus reference TRBV7-6 and TRBJ1-4, the full variable domain is GAGVSQSPRYKVTKRGQDVALRCDPISGHVSLYWYRQALGQGPEFLTYFNYEAQQDKSGLPNDRFSAERPEGSISTLTIQRTEQRDSAMYRCASSLVQGTLNEKLFFGSGTQLSVL.

The V and J genes are TRBV11-1 and TRBJ2-7; TRBD1 aligns across 7 bases. Germline CDR1 and CDR2: SGHAT and FQDESV (reference sequence). This CDR3 comprises 15 residues. J gave up 8 bases and V 1 base, and 11 bases lay outside the gene matches. CDR3 in amino acids: CASSLVETGPRQQYF. In nucleotides, the CDR3 is TGTGCCAGCAGCTTAGTCGAGACAGGGCCGCGGCAGCAGTACTTC. The whole variable domain, remainder taken from reference TRBV11-1 and TRBJ2-7, is EAEVAQSPRYKITEKSQAVAFWCDPISGHATLYWYRQILGQGPELLVQFQDESVVDDSQLPKDRFSAERLKGVDSTLKIQPAELGDSAMYLCASSLVETGPRQQYFGPGTRLTVT.

The rearrangement joins TRBV7-9 to TRBJ2-7; 8 bases are shared with TRBD2. Germline CDR1 reads SEHNR; CDR2 reads FQNEAQ (reference sequence). V gave up 5 bases and J gave up 11 bases; unmatched junction bases: 14. The CDR3 is made up of 14 amino acids. The CDR3 reads CASSLAVLAVDKYF. The CDR3, as DNA: TGTGCCAGCAGCCTGGCGGTACTAGCGGTGGATAAGTACTTC. The entire variable domain, with the rest obtained from reference TRBV7-9 and TRBJ2-7, is as follows: DTGVSQNPRHKITKRGQNVTFRCDPISEHNRLYWYRQTLGQGPEFLTYFQNEAQLEKSRLLSDRFSAERPKGSFSTLEIQRTEQGDSAMYLCASSLAVLAVDKYFGPGTRLTVT.

This clone was counted between two and nine times. V usage is TRBV5-6 and J usage is TRBJ1-2; D is possibly TRBD1 (5 bases). This CDR3 has 15 residues. The ends were cut back, 4 bases at V and 5 bases at J, with 18 bases in the middle. Germline CDR1 reads SGHDT; CDR2 reads YYEEEE. This CDR3 is CASSPITGTGYGYTF. In DNA form, the CDR3 reads TGTGCCAGCAGCCCGATAACGGGGACTGGGTATGGCTACACCTTC.

This chain connects TRBV7-9 to TRBJ1-5; weak D call: TRBD1 (5 bases). The V end was cut by 4 bases, the J end by 4 bases, with 8 bases between. The CDR3 contains 13 residues. Germline assignment: CDR1 SEHNR and CDR2 FQNEAQ (reference sequence). CDR3 DNA: TGTGCCAGCAGCTCGAGACAGAATCAGCCCCAGCATTTT. As protein: CASSSRQNQPQHF.

The genes are TRBV7-2 and TRBJ2-1; TRBD1 is a possible D gene (5 bases). Between the trimmed V and J ends, which lost 4 bases and 12 bases, there was a span of 13 bases. CDR1 SGHTA and CDR2 FQGNSA come from the germline V gene. This CDR3 comprises 12 residues. CDR3 region: CASSSDRGAQFF. The CDR3 DNA sequence: TGTGCCAGCAGCTCTGACCGTGGGGCGCAGTTCTTC.

A few counts support this clone. For the CDR3, the DNA is TGCGCCAGCAGTGTTGGTGGGGCGGGAGGAAGGAACGAGCAGTACTTC. Translation gives CASSVGGAGGRNEQYF. The chain employs TRBV10-2 and TRBJ2-7, with 8 bases aligning to TRBD2. Germline lookup yields CDR1 WSHSY and CDR2 SAAADI. Unmatched junction bases numbered 13, after V lost 4 bases and J lost 5 bases. The CDR3 has 16 residues.

The chain combines TRBV27 with TRBJ2-2; 7 bases fit TRBD1. Germline V CDR1 and CDR2: MNHEY, SMNVEV (reference sequence). V was clipped by 5 bases and J by 5 bases; unmatched bases: 17. There are 18 residues in the CDR3. CDR3 residues: CASSLAFLTDRVTGELFF. CDR3 nucleotide sequence: TGTGCCAGCAGTCTCGCCTTCCTCACCGACAGGGTAACCGGGGAGCTGTTTTTT.

The chain employs TRBV25-1 and TRBJ2-1, with D unclear. Trimming took 3 bases from V and 5 from J, leaving 2 bases between them. The CDR3 covers 11 residues. Germline loops: CDR1 MGHDK, CDR2 SYGVNS. CDR3 DNA sequence: TGTGCCAGCAGTGACAACAATGAGCAGTTCTTC. Amino acid sequence: CASSDNNEQFF.

This clone was recorded once. The chain carries TRBV28 and TRBJ1-1; the D is unclear. This CDR3 comprises 12 residues. CDR1 MDHEN and CDR2 SYDVKM come from the germline V gene. V was pared by 8 bases and J by 4 bases, with 11 bases between. The CDR3 region is CASQSSGTEAFF. CDR3 coding DNA: TGTGCCAGCCAGTCCAGTGGCACTGAAGCTTTCTTT.

This chain links TRBV11-2 with TRBJ1-2; possibly TRBD1 for D (5 bases). Germline V gives CDR1 SGHAT, CDR2 FQNNGV. Deletions cut 5 bases from V and 8 bases from J, with 15 bases between. CDR3 size: 13 residues. This chain's CDR3 is CASSLGGGYGYTF. In DNA form, the CDR3 reads TGTGCCAGCAGCCTCGGGGGGGGTTACGGCTACACCTTC.

Only one count was recorded for this clone. The chain couples TRBV6-5 to TRBJ1-6; D ambiguous. CDR3 length: 14 amino acids. Germline V lookup: CDR1 MNHEY, CDR2 SVGAGI. V lost 7 bases and J lost 1, with 8 bases in between. The CDR3 protein is CASIAGSYNSPLHF. The CDR3 nucleotides are TGTGCCAGCATCGCAGGATCCTATAATTCACCCCTCCACTTT.

The genes are TRBV4-3 and TRBJ1-4, with D possibly TRBD1 on 6 matching bases. V lost 3 bases and J 7 bases, leaving 18 bases between the germline ends. Looked up from germline, CDR1 is LGHNA and CDR2 is YSLEER. The CDR3 spans 16 residues. The CDR3 nucleotides read TGCGCCAGCAGCCAGAGACCAGGGGAATTGGGTGAAAAACTGTTTTTT. Translating it yields CASSQRPGELGEKLFF.

V usage is TRBV28 and J usage is TRBJ1-5; D unresolved. The CDR3 is made up of 14 amino acids. Per the germline V gene, CDR1 is MDHEN and CDR2 is SYDVKM. Trimming removed 6 bases from V and 2 bases from J, with 11 bases in between. The CDR3 region is CASSPGMGNQPQHF. The CDR3 nucleotides read TGTGCCAGCAGCCCCGGGATGGGCAATCAGCCCCAGCATTTT.

This chain uses TRBV5-1 with TRBJ2-7, with TRBD1 matching over 10 bases. Germline V gene lookup returns CDR1 SGHRS and CDR2 YFSETQ. V trimming: 1 base; J trimming: 3 bases; junction bases outside the gene matches: 7. This CDR3 region has 16 residues. CDR3 coding DNA: TGCGCCAGCAGCTTGACAACCGGGACAGGGGTCTACGAGCAGTACTTC. Its translation is CASSLTTGTGVYEQYF.